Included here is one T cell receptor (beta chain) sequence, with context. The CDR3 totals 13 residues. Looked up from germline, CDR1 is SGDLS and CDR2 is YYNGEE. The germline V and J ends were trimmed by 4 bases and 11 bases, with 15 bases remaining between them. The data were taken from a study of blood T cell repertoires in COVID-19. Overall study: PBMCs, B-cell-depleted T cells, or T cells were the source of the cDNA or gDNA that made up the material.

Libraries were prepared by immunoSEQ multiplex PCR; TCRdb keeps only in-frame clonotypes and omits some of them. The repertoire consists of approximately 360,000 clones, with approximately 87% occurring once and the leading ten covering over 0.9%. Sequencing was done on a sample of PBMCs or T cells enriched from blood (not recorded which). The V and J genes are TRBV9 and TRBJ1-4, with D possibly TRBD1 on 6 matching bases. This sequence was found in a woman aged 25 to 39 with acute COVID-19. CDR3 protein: CASSPSTRGKLFF. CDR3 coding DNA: TGTGCCAGCAGCCCCTCCACGAGGGGGAAACTGTTTTTT.